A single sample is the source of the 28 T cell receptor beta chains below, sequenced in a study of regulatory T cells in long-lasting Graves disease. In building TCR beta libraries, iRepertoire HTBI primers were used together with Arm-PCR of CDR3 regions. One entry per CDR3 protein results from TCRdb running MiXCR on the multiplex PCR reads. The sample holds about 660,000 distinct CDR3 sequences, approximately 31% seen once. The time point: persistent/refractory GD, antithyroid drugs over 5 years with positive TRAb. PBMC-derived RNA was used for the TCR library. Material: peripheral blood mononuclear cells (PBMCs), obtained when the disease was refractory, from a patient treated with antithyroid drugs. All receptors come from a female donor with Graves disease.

CDR3 loop: CASSLFGQGSETQYF. The CDR3 DNA reads as TGCGCCAGCAGCTTGTTTGGACAGGGGAGCGAGACCCAGTACTTC. The chain joins TRBV5-1 to TRBJ2-5, with TRBD1 matching over 9 bases. Per the germline V gene, CDR1 is SGHRS and CDR2 is YFSETQ. The trim removed 1 base at V and 5 bases at J, leaving 6 bases unmatched. This CDR3 spans 15 amino acids.

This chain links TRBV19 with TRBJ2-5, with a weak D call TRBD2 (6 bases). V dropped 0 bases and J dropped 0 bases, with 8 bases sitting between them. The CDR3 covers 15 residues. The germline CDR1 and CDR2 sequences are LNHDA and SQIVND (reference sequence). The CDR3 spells CASSIETSYQETQYF. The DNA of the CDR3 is TGTGCCAGTAGTATAGAAACTAGCTACCAAGAGACCCAGTACTTC.

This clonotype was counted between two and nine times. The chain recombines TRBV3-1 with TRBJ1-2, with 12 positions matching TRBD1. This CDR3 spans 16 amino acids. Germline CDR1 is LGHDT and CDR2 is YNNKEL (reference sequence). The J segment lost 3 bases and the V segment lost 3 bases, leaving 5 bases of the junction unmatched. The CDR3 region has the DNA TGTGCCAGCAGCCACCGGGACAGGGGGCGAGACTATGGCTACACCTTC. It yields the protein CASSHRDRGRDYGYTF.

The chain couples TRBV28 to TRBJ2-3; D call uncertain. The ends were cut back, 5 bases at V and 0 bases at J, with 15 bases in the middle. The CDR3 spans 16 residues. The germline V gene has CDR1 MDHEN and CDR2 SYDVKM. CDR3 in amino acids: CASSQGAVSSTDTQYF. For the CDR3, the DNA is TGTGCCAGCAGTCAAGGCGCGGTCTCTAGCACAGATACGCAGTATTTT.

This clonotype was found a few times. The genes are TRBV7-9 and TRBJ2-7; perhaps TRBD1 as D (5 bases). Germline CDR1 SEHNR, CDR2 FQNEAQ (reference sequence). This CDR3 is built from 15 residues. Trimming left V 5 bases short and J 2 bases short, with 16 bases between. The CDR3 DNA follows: TGTGCCAGCAGCCCCAGGGCAGTTTACACCTACGAGCAGTACTTC. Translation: CASSPRAVYTYEQYF. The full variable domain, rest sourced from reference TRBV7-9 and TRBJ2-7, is DTGVSQNPRHKITKRGQNVTFRCDPISEHNRLYWYRQTLGQGPEFLTYFQNEAQLEKSRLLSDRFSAERPKGSFSTLEIQRTEQGDSAMYLCASSPRAVYTYEQYFGPGTRLTVT.

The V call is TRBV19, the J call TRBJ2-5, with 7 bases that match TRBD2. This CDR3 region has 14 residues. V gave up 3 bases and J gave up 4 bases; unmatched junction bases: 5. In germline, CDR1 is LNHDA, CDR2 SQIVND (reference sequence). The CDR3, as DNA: TGTGCCAGTAGTATGGCTAGCGGCCGAGAGACCCAGTACTTC. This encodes CASSMASGRETQYF.

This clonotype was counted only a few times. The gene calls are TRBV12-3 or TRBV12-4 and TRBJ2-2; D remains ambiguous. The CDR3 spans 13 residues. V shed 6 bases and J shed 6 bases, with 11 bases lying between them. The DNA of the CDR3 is TGTGCCAGCAGACTACACCCTGCCGGGGAGCTGTTTTTT. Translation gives CASRLHPAGELFF.

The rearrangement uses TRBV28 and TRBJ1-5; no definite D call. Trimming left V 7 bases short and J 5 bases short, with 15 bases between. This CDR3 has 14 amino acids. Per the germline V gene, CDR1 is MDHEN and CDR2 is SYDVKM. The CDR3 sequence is CASTPRRSHQPQHF. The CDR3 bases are TGTGCCAGCACCCCCCGGAGGTCCCATCAGCCCCAGCATTTT.

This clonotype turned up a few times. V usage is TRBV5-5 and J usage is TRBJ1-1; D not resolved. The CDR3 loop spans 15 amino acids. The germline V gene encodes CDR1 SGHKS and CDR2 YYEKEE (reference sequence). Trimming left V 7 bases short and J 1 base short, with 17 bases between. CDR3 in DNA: TGTGCCAGCCGACCAAGGGTCTTGGAGAACACTGAAGCTTTCTTT. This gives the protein CASRPRVLENTEAFF.

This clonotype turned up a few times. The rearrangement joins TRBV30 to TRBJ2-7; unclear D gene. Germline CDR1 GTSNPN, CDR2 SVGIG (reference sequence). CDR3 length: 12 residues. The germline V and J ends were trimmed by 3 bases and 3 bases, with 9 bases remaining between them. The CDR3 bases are TGTGCCTGGAGCGATTCGGGCTACGAGCAGTACTTC. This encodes CAWSDSGYEQYF.

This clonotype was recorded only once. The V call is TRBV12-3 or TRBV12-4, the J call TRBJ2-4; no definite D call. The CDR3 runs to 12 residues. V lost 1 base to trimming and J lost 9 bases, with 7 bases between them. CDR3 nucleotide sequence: TGTGCCAGCAGTTTAGACTCGGGCATTCAGTACTTC. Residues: CASSLDSGIQYF.

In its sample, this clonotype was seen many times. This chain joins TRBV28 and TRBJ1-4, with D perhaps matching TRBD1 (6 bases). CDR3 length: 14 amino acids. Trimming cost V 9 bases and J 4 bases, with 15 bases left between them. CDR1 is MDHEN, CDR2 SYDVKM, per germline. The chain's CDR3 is CASSEGVRNEKLFF. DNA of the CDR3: TGTGCCAGTTCTGAGGGGGTCCGTAATGAAAAACTGTTTTTT.

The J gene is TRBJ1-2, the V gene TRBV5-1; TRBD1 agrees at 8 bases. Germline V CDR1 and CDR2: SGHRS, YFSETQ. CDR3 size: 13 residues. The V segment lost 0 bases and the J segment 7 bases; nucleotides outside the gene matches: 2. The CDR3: CASSLAGQGGYTF. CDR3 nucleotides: TGCGCCAGCAGCTTGGCCGGACAGGGTGGCTACACCTTC. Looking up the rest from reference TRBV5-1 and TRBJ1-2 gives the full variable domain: KAGVTQTPRYLIKTRGQQVTLSCSPISGHRSVSWYQQTPGQGLQFLFEYFSETQRNKGNFPGRFSGRQFSNSRSEMNVSTLELGDSALYLCASSLAGQGGYTFGSGTRLTVV.

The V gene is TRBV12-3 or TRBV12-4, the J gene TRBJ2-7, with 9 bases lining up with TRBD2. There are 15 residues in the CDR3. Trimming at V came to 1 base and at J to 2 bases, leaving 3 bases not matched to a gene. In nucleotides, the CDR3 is TGTGCCAGCAGTTTAGAGTTAGCGGGGGCCTACGAGCAGTACTTC. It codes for CASSLELAGAYEQYF.

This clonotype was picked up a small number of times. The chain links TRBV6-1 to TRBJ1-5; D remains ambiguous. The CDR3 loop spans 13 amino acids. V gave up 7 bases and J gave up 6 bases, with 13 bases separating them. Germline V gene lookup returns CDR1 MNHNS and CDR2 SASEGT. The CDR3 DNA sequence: TGTGCCAGCACCTCTGTGGGAGCTCAGCCCCAGCATTTT. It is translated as CASTSVGAQPQHF.

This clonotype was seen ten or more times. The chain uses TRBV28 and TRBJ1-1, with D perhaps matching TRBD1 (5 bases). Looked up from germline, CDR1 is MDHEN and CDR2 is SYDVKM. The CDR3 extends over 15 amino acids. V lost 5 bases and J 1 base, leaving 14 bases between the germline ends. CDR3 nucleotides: TGTGCCAGCAGTATCCGGGGGAACAGGAACACTGAAGCTTTCTTT. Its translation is CASSIRGNRNTEAFF. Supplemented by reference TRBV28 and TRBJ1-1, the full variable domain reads DVKVTQSSRYLVKRTGEKVFLECVQDMDHENMFWYRQDPGLGLRLIYFSYDVKMKEKGDIPEGYSVSREKKERFSLILESASTNQTSMYLCASSIRGNRNTEAFFGQGTRLTVV.

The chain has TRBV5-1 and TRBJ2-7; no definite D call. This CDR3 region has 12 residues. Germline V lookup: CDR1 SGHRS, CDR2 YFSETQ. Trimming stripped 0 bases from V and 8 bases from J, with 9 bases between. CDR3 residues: CASSLDSVQQYF. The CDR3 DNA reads TGCGCCAGCAGCTTGGACTCGGTACAGCAGTACTTC.

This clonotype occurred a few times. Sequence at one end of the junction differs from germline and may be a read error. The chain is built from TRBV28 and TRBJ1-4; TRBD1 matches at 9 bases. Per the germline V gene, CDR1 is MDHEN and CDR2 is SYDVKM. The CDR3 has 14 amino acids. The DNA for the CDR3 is TGTGCCAGCAGGTCGGGACAGGGTGGTGAAGAACTGTTTTTT. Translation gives CASRSGQGGEELFF.

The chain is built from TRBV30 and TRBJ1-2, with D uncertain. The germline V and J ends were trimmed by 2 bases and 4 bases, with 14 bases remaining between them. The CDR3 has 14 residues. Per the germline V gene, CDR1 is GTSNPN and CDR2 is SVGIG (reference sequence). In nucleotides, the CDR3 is TGTGCCTGGAGTATGAGGAATTCTGGCTATGGCTACACCTTC. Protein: CAWSMRNSGYGYTF.

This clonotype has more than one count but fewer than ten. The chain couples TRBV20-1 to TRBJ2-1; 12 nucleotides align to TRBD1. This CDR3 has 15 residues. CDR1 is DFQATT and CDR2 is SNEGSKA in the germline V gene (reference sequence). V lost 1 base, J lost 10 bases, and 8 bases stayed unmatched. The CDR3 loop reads CSARAGQGAFGEQFF. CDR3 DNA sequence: TGCAGTGCTAGAGCGGGACAGGGGGCCTTTGGGGAGCAGTTCTTC.

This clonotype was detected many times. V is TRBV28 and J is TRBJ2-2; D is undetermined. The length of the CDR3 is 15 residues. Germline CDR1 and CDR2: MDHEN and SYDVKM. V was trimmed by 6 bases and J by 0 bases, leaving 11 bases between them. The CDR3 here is CASSILSANTGELFF. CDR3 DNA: TGTGCCAGCAGCATACTGAGCGCGAACACCGGGGAGCTGTTTTTT.

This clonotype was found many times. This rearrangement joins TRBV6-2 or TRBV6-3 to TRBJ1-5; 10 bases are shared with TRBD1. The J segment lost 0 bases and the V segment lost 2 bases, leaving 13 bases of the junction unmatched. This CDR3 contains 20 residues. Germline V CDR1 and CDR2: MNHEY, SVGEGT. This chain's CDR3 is CASSYLRDRGRPYSNQPQHF. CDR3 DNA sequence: TGTGCCAGCAGTTACCTCCGGGACAGGGGCAGGCCATATAGCAATCAGCCCCAGCATTTT.

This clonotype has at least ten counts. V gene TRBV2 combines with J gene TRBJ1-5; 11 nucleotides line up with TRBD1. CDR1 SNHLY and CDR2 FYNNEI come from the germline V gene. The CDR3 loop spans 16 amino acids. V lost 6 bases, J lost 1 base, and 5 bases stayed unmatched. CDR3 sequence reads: CASRTGQGASNQPQHF. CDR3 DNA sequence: TGTGCCAGCAGGACCGGACAGGGGGCGAGCAATCAGCCCCAGCATTTT. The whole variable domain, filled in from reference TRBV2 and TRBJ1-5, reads EPEVTQTPSHQVTQMGQEVILRCVPISNHLYFYWYRQILGQKVEFLVSFYNNEISEKSEIFDDQFSVERPDGSNFTLKIRSTKLEDSAMYFCASRTGQGASNQPQHFGDGTRLSIL.

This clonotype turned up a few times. The CDR3 loop reads CASSENTNTGELFF. CDR3 nucleotide sequence: TGTGCCAGCAGTGAGAATACGAACACCGGGGAGCTGTTTTTT. The genes are TRBV2 and TRBJ2-2; D uncertain. This CDR3 contains 14 residues. Trimming left V 3 bases short and J 0 bases short, with 5 bases between. Germline V gene data show CDR1 as SNHLY and CDR2 as FYNNEI.

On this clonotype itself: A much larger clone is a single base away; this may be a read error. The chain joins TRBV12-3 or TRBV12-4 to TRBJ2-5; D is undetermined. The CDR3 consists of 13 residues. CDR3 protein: CASSLKYQETRYF. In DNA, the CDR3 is TGTGCCAGCAGTTTAAAGTACCAAGAGACCCGGTACTTC.

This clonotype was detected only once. DNA of the CDR3: TGTGCCAGTACAAACCTAGGGGAACGCACTGAAGCTTTCTTT. The encoded protein is CASTNLGERTEAFF. The rearrangement links TRBV19 to TRBJ1-1; tentatively, D is TRBD1 (5 bases). Germline V gives CDR1 LNHDA, CDR2 SQIVND (reference sequence). V was pared by 7 bases and J by 4 bases, with 16 bases between. The CDR3 totals 14 residues.

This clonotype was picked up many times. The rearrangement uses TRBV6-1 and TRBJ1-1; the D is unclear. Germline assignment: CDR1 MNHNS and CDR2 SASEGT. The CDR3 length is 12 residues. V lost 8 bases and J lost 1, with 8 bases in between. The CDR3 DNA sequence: TGTGCCAGCGTCAACAGGAACACTGAAGCTTTCTTT. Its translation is CASVNRNTEAFF.

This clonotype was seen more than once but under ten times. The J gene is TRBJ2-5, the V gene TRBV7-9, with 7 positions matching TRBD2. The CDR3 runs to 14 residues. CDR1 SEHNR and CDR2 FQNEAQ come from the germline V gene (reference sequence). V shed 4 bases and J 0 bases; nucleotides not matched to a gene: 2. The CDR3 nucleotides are TGTGCCAGCAGCTCGCGGGAGTACCAAGAGACCCAGTACTTC. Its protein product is CASSSREYQETQYF.